Sequencing of this T cell receptor beta chain was carried out in a study of cytomegalovirus exposure and HLA in healthy donors. Sequenced by immunoSEQ multiplex PCR; TCRdb stores in-frame clones only, minus some. The table has about 58,000 clones, 90% seen once. This CDR3 is 18 amino acids long. Germline V gene lookup returns CDR1 GTSNPN and CDR2 SVGIG (reference sequence). The V gene lost 0 bases and the J gene lost 0 bases, with 17 bases spanning the gap. For this clone: Its antigen is not identified.

Broader study findings: Three chains tied to CMV proved CMV antigen-specific in vitro. The study listed some 160 cytomegalovirus-associated TCR beta chains. Subsequent analysis found a tendency for first-cohort TCR clusters to co-occur within the 95 to 150 validation repertoires.

This clonotype was obtained from a man aged 18 to 29 in good health and CMV-seronegative. The genes are TRBV30 and TRBJ1-4; tentative D call: TRBD1 (6 bases). The sample consisted of PBMCs. CDR3 sequence (DNA): TGTGCCTGGAGTGTACGCCAGGGGTGGATCCCAACTAATGAAAAACTGTTTTTT. The encoded protein is CAWSVRQGWIPTNEKLFF.